This is a list of T cell receptor beta chains from one sample in a study of OX40 agonist ivuxolimab in advanced cancers. Using immunoSEQ multiplex PCR, the repertoire was profiled, and TCRdb retains in-frame clones only, with some absent. Seen here are 58,000 or so clones, about four fifths observed once, and the top ten hold approximately 4.5%. The input for sequencing was CD4+ or CD8+ T cells sorted from blood, taken in a trial of the OX40 agonist ivuxolimab. The receptor source for this set is an adult with an advanced solid tumor such as melanoma, head and neck, liver or kidney cancer. Both conserved end residues are part of each CDR3. Each record gives: clone size, CDR3 length, J gene, D gene, V gene, CDR3 protein, CDR3 DNA. The D gene is left open where the match is weak. Only part of the rows carry a size: once, few, many, or a class if the clone is expanded.

size: -; length: 16; J: TRBJ2-1; D: TRBD1; V: TRBV19; CDR3: CASSFSGTGAYNEQFF; DNA: TGTGCCAGTAGTTTCAGTGGGACAGGGGCCTACAATGAGCAGTTCTTC
size: few; length: 16; J: TRBJ2-3; D: TRBD2; V: TRBV18; CDR3: CASSNLAGGSTDTQYF; DNA: TGTGCCAGCTCAAATCTAGCGGGAGGGAGCACAGATACGCAGTATTTT
size: -; length: 13; J: TRBJ2-7; D: TRBD1; V: TRBV28; CDR3: CASRPDRVGEQYF; DNA: TGTGCCAGCAGACCCGACAGGGTCGGCGAGCAGTACTTC
size: -; length: 12; J: TRBJ2-1; D: -; V: TRBV19; CDR3: CASRKGQHEQFF; DNA: TGTGCCAGTAGAAAAGGACAGCATGAGCAGTTCTTC
size: -; length: 13; J: TRBJ2-7; D: -; V: TRBV27; CDR3: CATRERSGYEQYF; DNA: TGTGCCACCCGTGAGAGGAGCGGATACGAGCAGTACTTC
size: -; length: 15; J: TRBJ1-3; D: -; V: TRBV6-1; CDR3: CASSESWAAGNTIYF; DNA: TGTGCCAGCAGTGAATCATGGGCGGCTGGAAACACCATATATTTT
size: -; length: 17; J: TRBJ2-3; D: TRBD2; V: TRBV5-6; CDR3: CASSQGTLAGGGGTQYF; DNA: TGTGCCAGCAGCCAGGGGACCCTAGCGGGAGGCGGAGGGACGCAGTATTTT
size: -; length: 11; J: TRBJ2-7; D: TRBD2; V: TRBV27; CDR3: CASLGGGEQYF; DNA: TGTGCCAGCCTTGGGGGGGGCGAGCAGTACTTC
size: -; length: 14; J: TRBJ1-6; D: -; V: TRBV19; CDR3: CASTNDRINSPLHF; DNA: TGTGCCAGTACAAATGACAGAATAAATTCACCCCTCCACTTT
size: few; length: 12; J: TRBJ2-3; D: -; V: TRBV2; CDR3: CASSETADTQYF; DNA: TGTGCCAGCAGTGAGACAGCAGATACGCAGTATTTT
size: -; length: 13; J: TRBJ1-6; D: -; V: TRBV5-1; CDR3: CASRRQDNSPLHF; DNA: TGCGCCAGCCGGCGGCAAGATAATTCACCCCTCCACTTT
size: -; length: 12; J: TRBJ1-2; D: -; V: TRBV28; CDR3: CASREGVDGYTF; DNA: TGTGCCAGCAGGGAGGGGGTCGATGGCTACACCTTC